A single sample gave rise to the 24 T cell receptor beta chains below, sequenced in a study of cytomegalovirus exposure and HLA in healthy donors. PCR involved 60 Vbeta and 13 Jbeta primers. Using immunoSEQ multiplex PCR, the repertoire was profiled, and TCRdb retains in-frame clones only, with some absent. The data contain roughly 56,000 clones, 65% to 85% of them singletons. Sequencing used PBMCs. The receptors come from a boy aged 5-17 years in good health and CMV-seropositive.

This chain connects TRBV9 to TRBJ2-5; a possible D gene is TRBD1 (7 bases). CDR1 is SGDLS and CDR2 is YYNGEE in the germline V gene. V was clipped by 4 bases and J by 2 bases, with 15 bases between them. This CDR3 is built from 15 residues. The CDR3 here is CASSSRAGQQETQYF. CDR3 in DNA: TGTGCCAGCAGCTCCCGTGCGGGACAGCAAGAGACCCAGTACTTC.

A few counts support this clone. The J gene is TRBJ2-1, the V gene TRBV7-6; 16 nucleotides match TRBD2. Germline V gene lookup returns CDR1 SGHVS and CDR2 FNYEAQ. The CDR3 is 19 amino acids. The V and J ends lost 3 bases and 7 bases, in that order; junction bases with no gene match: 12. CDR3 in DNA: TGTGCCAGCAGCTTGGTAACCGGGACTAGCGGGGGGGCGAGGAATGAGCAGTTCTTC. Its protein is CASSLVTGTSGGARNEQFF.

This chain links TRBV11-2 with TRBJ1-5; perhaps TRBD1 as D (5 bases). V lost 5 bases and J 7 bases, leaving 9 bases between the germline ends. CDR3 length: 12 amino acids. CDR1 and CDR2 from the germline V gene are SGHAT and FQNNGV. The CDR3 spells CASSIQGQPQHF. As DNA, the CDR3 is TGTGCCAGCAGCATCCAGGGCCAGCCCCAGCATTTT. Variable domain in full (rest from reference TRBV11-2 and TRBJ1-5): EAGVAQSPRYKIIEKRQSVAFWCNPISGHATLYWYQQILGQGPKLLIQFQNNGVVDDSQLPKDRFSAERLKGVDSTLKIQPAKLEDSAVYLCASSIQGQPQHFGDGTRLSIL.

The sample holds a few counts of this clone. V usage is TRBV5-8 and J usage is TRBJ1-6; D is ambiguous. CDR3 size: 15 residues. Germline CDR1 is SGHTS and CDR2 is YDEGEE. V lost 2 bases and J lost 4, with 10 bases in between. The CDR3 here is CASSFDMQYNSPLHF. DNA for the CDR3: TGTGCCAGCAGCTTCGACATGCAATATAATTCACCCCTCCACTTT.

The chain links TRBV9 to TRBJ2-1; D perhaps matches TRBD1 (5 bases). CDR3 length: 14 amino acids. V gave up 0 bases and J gave up 7 bases, with 11 bases separating them. From germline, CDR1 is SGDLS and CDR2 YYNGEE. The CDR3, as DNA: TGTGCCAGCAGCGTAGGTGGGGCTCCGAATGAGCAGTTCTTC. The encoded protein is CASSVGGAPNEQFF.

V gene TRBV12-5 combines with J gene TRBJ1-1, with unresolved D. Germline CDR1 is LGHNT and CDR2 is FRNRAP. V lost 7 bases, J lost 1 base, and 13 bases lay in between. This CDR3 has 14 residues. The CDR3 here is CASADVPGNTEAFF. The CDR3 nucleotides are TGTGCTAGTGCAGACGTTCCAGGGAACACTGAAGCTTTCTTT.

The chain carries TRBV9 and TRBJ1-4; D is possibly TRBD1 (6 bases). This CDR3 is 14 amino acids long. Germline CDR1 is SGDLS and CDR2 is YYNGEE. V lost 0 bases to trimming and J lost 7 bases, with 10 bases between them. This chain's CDR3 is CASSVEGGIEKLFF. The CDR3 DNA reads as TGTGCCAGCAGCGTAGAAGGGGGAATTGAAAAACTGTTTTTT.

The V and J genes are TRBV5-4 and TRBJ2-5, with 11 bases lining up with TRBD2. CDR3 length equals 15 residues. Germline V gene sequence: CDR1 SGHNT, CDR2 YYREEE (reference sequence). Losses at the gene ends were 5 bases for V and 11 bases for J; bases not matched to a gene: 14. The CDR3 sequence: CASSEGGLAGGEQYF. DNA of the CDR3: TGTGCCAGCAGTGAGGGGGGGCTAGCGGGAGGAGAGCAGTACTTC.

V is TRBV2 and J is TRBJ2-5; 10 bases are shared with TRBD2. Germline CDR1 is SNHLY and CDR2 is FYNNEI. The length of the CDR3 is 16 residues. Trimming at V came to 8 bases and at J to 3 bases, leaving 12 bases not matched to a gene. The CDR3 protein is CASGRPGTSAEETQYF. The CDR3 region has the DNA TGTGCCAGCGGACGACCCGGGACTAGCGCCGAAGAGACCCAGTACTTC.

V is TRBV5-6 and J is TRBJ2-5; 7 bases are a match to TRBD1. The J call may not be correct, given that the DNA end is closer to TRBJ2-7. Germline V gene lookup returns CDR1 SGHDT and CDR2 YYEEEE. The CDR3 consists of 13 residues. This CDR3 is CASSLVGGHEQYF. Written as DNA, the CDR3 is TGTGCCAGCAGCTTGGTAGGGGGCCACGAGCAGTACTTC.

The gene calls are TRBV7-9 and TRBJ1-2, with a weak D call TRBD1 (6 bases). Trimming took 4 bases from V and 2 from J, leaving 11 bases between them. Germline values: CDR1 SEHNR, CDR2 FQNEAQ (reference sequence). The CDR3 length is 14 residues. The CDR3: CASSSKTGNYGYTF. The CDR3, as DNA: TGTGCCAGCAGCTCTAAAACAGGGAACTATGGCTACACCTTC.

This chain links TRBV5-5 with TRBJ2-5; D is unclear. The CDR3 runs 15 residues. In germline, CDR1 is SGHKS, CDR2 YYEKEE (reference sequence). Deletions cut 7 bases from V and 0 bases from J, with 16 bases between. The DNA for the CDR3 is TGTGCCAGCGTTCGTAGCCCTCCTTACCAAGAGACCCAGTACTTC. Protein product: CASVRSPPYQETQYF.

The V and J genes are TRBV6-6 and TRBJ1-5; TRBD1 agrees at 8 bases. Germline loops: CDR1 MNHNY, CDR2 SVGAGI (reference sequence). The CDR3 totals 12 residues. With 6 bases clipped from V and 5 bases from J, the junction kept 0 bases outside the gene matches. The CDR3: CASRQGDQPQHF. The CDR3 DNA follows: TGTGCCAGCAGACAGGGGGATCAGCCCCAGCATTTT.

The rearrangement uses TRBV7-9 and TRBJ2-1; 10 bases line up with TRBD2. CDR1 is SEHNR and CDR2 is FQNEAQ in the germline V gene (reference sequence). The V segment lost 5 bases and the J segment 5 bases; nucleotides outside the gene matches: 15. CDR3 length equals 18 residues. For the CDR3, the DNA is TGTGCCAGCAGCCTACCCATTTCTAGCGGGGGCCTTCACAATGAGCAGTTCTTC. It is translated as CASSLPISSGGLHNEQFF.

The chain carries TRBV5-6 and TRBJ1-1, with D hard to call. The CDR3 extends over 12 amino acids. The V end lost 1 base, the J end lost 5 bases, and 6 bases lay between the germline ends. Germline loops: CDR1 SGHDT, CDR2 YYEEEE. The CDR3 nucleotides are TGTGCCAGCAGCTTGAATCCGACTGAAGCTTTCTTT. Amino acids: CASSLNPTEAFF.

This chain uses TRBV5-1 with TRBJ2-5, with unresolved D. The CDR3 runs 15 residues. Trimming removed 1 base at V and 4 bases at J, with 14 bases between. Germline lookup yields CDR1 SGHRS and CDR2 YFSETQ. This CDR3 reads CASSLTVRRRETQYF. The CDR3 DNA is TGCGCCAGCAGCTTGACGGTACGGCGGAGAGAGACCCAGTACTTC.

V usage is TRBV27 and J usage is TRBJ2-7; D might be TRBD2 (6 bases). Looked up from germline, CDR1 is MNHEY and CDR2 is SMNVEV (reference sequence). The CDR3 runs to 12 residues. This CDR3 is CITGREPYEQYF. The CDR3 coding sequence is TGTATCACAGGCCGGGAGCCCTACGAGCAGTACTTC.

Only a few counts were recorded for this clone. This chain joins TRBV6-1 and TRBJ1-1; tentatively, D is TRBD1 (6 bases). This CDR3 comprises 14 residues. Deletions cut 2 bases from V and 5 bases from J, with 12 bases between. Germline CDR1 reads MNHNS; CDR2 reads SASEGT. The CDR3 coding sequence is TGTGCCAGCAGTGAAACGGACAGTAGGACTGAAGCTTTCTTT. Translating it yields CASSETDSRTEAFF.

The sample holds a few counts of this clone. The gene calls are TRBV5-6 and TRBJ1-4; D perhaps matches TRBD1 (5 bases). Germline V gives CDR1 SGHDT, CDR2 YYEEEE. V lost 3 bases and J lost 0, with 12 bases in between. The CDR3 has 16 residues. The CDR3 loop is CASSWGGSATNEKLFF. In DNA, the CDR3 is TGTGCCAGCAGCTGGGGGGGGAGTGCAACTAATGAAAAACTGTTTTTT.

The chain is built from TRBV27 and TRBJ2-1, with 7 bases matching TRBD1. The germline gives CDR1 MNHEY, CDR2 SMNVEV (reference sequence). This CDR3 has 9 amino acids. The CDR3 protein is CTKGAASFF. The CDR3 region has the DNA TGTACCAAGGGGGCGGCATCCTTCTTC.

The genes are TRBV11-3 and TRBJ2-5; 9 bases fit TRBD1. The length of the CDR3 is 14 residues. CDR1 is SGHNT and CDR2 is YENEEA in the germline V gene. The J segment lost 3 bases and the V segment lost 4 bases, leaving 3 bases of the junction unmatched. Here the CDR3 reads CASSSRDREETQYF. CDR3 in DNA: TGTGCCAGCAGCTCCCGGGACAGGGAAGAGACCCAGTACTTC.

This rearrangement joins TRBV11-2 to TRBJ1-1; D not resolved. CDR3 size: 14 residues. Germline CDR1 is SGHAT and CDR2 is FQNNGV. The germline V and J ends were trimmed by 8 bases and 1 base, with 14 bases remaining between them. CDR3 sequence: CASGLWAGNTEAFF. The CDR3 DNA reads TGTGCCAGCGGTCTCTGGGCGGGGAACACTGAAGCTTTCTTT.

This clone was detected once. The chain joins TRBV5-1 to TRBJ2-7; possibly TRBD1 for D (5 bases). Germline V lookup: CDR1 SGHRS, CDR2 YFSETQ. The CDR3 has 15 amino acids. The V end was cut by 4 bases, the J end by 0 bases, with 14 bases between. CDR3 in amino acids: CASSLQLDSSYEQYF. CDR3 DNA: TGCGCCAGCAGCCTACAACTTGACAGCTCCTACGAGCAGTACTTC.

In its sample, this clone was seen a few times. V gene TRBV7-9 combines with J gene TRBJ2-1, with a tentative D call TRBD2 (6 bases). Germline V CDR1 and CDR2: SEHNR, FQNEAQ (reference sequence). This CDR3 is 14 amino acids long. V was cut by 3 bases and J by 6 bases, with 12 bases left in between. The CDR3 reads CASSFTRGGNEQFF. DNA of the CDR3: TGTGCCAGCAGCTTCACTAGGGGAGGCAATGAGCAGTTCTTC.